A single sample is the source of the 6 T cell receptor beta chains below, sequenced in a study of cytotoxic CD8 clonotypes in ibrutinib-treated CLL. Sequenced by immunoSEQ multiplex PCR; TCRdb stores in-frame clones only, minus some. The sample contains 200,000 or so clones, around 70% of which appear only once. The specimen comprised PBMCs, sampled after 12 months of ibrutinib treatment. The receptors shown here come from a human donor with chronic lymphocytic leukemia.

The chain uses TRBV4-2 and TRBJ1-2; the D gene is possibly TRBD1 (5 bases). V was shortened by 0 bases and J by 2 bases, with 10 bases between the two germline ends. The CDR3 length is 15 residues. The V gene's germline CDR1 is LGHNA and CDR2 YNFKEQ. The CDR3 DNA sequence: TGTGCCAGCAGCCAAGAGTTGGGGGAGAACTATGGCTACACCTTC. Translated: CASSQELGENYGYTF.

This rearrangement joins TRBV9 to TRBJ2-4; perhaps D is TRBD1 or TRBD2 (5 bases each). Germline V lookup: CDR1 SGDLS, CDR2 YYNGEE. CDR3 size: 16 residues. V dropped 0 bases and J dropped 1 base, with 11 bases sitting between them. CDR3 amino acids: CASSVGEGDAKNIQYF. DNA for the CDR3: TGTGCCAGCAGCGTAGGGGAAGGGGACGCCAAAAACATTCAGTACTTC.

The chain couples TRBV4-1 to TRBJ1-2, with 8 positions matching TRBD1. V dropped 1 base and J dropped 8; count of bases not matched to a gene: 3. In germline, CDR1 is MGHRA, CDR2 YSYEKL. There are 13 residues in the CDR3. The CDR3 spells CASSQGGQEGYTF. The DNA of the CDR3 is TGCGCCAGCAGCCAAGGGGGACAGGAAGGCTACACCTTC.

The J gene is TRBJ2-7, the V gene TRBV29-1; D might be TRBD2 (6 bases). CDR3 length equals 15 residues. CDR1 is SQVTM, CDR2 ANQGSEA, per germline. The germline V and J ends were trimmed by 7 bases and 0 bases, with 19 bases remaining between them. CDR3 loop: CSADLAGKSSYEQYF. CDR3 DNA sequence: TGCAGCGCAGACCTGGCGGGGAAGAGCTCCTACGAGCAGTACTTC.

The chain has TRBV25-1 and TRBJ2-1; D not resolved. There are 16 residues in the CDR3. Germline V lookup: CDR1 MGHDK, CDR2 SYGVNS. V was pared by 1 base and J by 5 bases, with 15 bases between. CDR3 region: CASSESRVRNHNEQFF. In DNA form, the CDR3 reads TGTGCCAGCAGTGAATCTCGGGTGCGGAACCACAATGAGCAGTTCTTC.

This clone was found a few times. The CDR3 coding sequence is TGTGCCAGCAGCGGACGGGTGAACTATGGCTACACCTTC. The encoded protein is CASSGRVNYGYTF. The chain joins TRBV5-4 to TRBJ1-2, with D hard to call. CDR3 size: 13 residues. Germline CDR1 and CDR2: SGHNT and YYREEE (reference sequence). V was cut by 4 bases and J by 2 bases, with 9 bases left in between. Supplemented by reference TRBV5-4 and TRBJ1-2, the full variable domain reads ETGVTQSPTHLIKTRGQQVTLRCSSQSGHNTVSWYQQALGQGPQFIFQYYREEENGRGNFPPRFSGLQFPNYSSELNVNALELDDSALYLCASSGRVNYGYTFGSGTRLTVV.